The clone carrying this TCR beta chain was seen only a few times. Its antigen remains unidentified. TCR beta CDR3 regions were amplified from RNA. Primed by the HTBI set, a first-round RT-PCR was run on the TCR CDR3. Each CDR3 protein is one row after TCRdb ran MiXCR on the multiplex PCR reads. The table has 500,000 or so distinct CDR3 sequences, under 20% seen once; the top ten hold 15% to 20%. This record comes from a study of T cells in Graves' hyperthyroidism and ophthalmopathy. Findings of the study overall: Ophthalmopathy prediction by the model preceded onset by a median approximately 6.9 months.

Researchers barred patients who had uncontrolled infection, other autoimmune disease, pregnancy or lactation. The CDR3 loop spans 15 amino acids. Between the trimmed V and J ends, which lost 0 bases and 0 bases, there was a span of 9 bases. In germline, CDR1 is GTSNPN, CDR2 SVGIG (reference sequence). This rearrangement joins TRBV30 to TRBJ1-3; D is undetermined. The clonotype comes from a woman younger than 35 with Graves' ophthalmopathy. Sequences were obtained from blood. The CDR3 DNA reads as TGTGCCTGGAGTGTTGGGGATATCTCTGGAAACACCATATATTTT. Translation: CAWSVGDISGNTIYF.